This T cell receptor (beta chain) stems from a study of regulatory T cells in long-lasting Graves disease (dated by TCRdb to about 2021). Turning to the overall study: Newly diagnosed Graves' disease patients had taken antithyroid drugs for less than 3 months. The study took place in China and was registered as a clinical trial. This study used TCR sequencing and RNA sequencing of peripheral blood to compare persistent Graves' disease patients against newly diagnosed Graves' disease patients. A total of 35 or so samples underwent TCR sequencing: around 13 from persistent and about 20 from newly diagnosed Graves' disease patients. The research as a whole found: Persistent Graves' disease patients showed lower TCR Shannon entropy and fewer highly expanded clones than newly diagnosed patients, suggesting clonal expansion. Persistent patients shared more public clonotypes among themselves (around 3,000) than newly diagnosed patients did (roughly 910). The authors acknowledged the small sample size as a limitation that may reduce accuracy. TRBV28, TRBJ1-2 and TRBJ2-5 were preferentially used in persistent disease, while TRBV20-1 and TRBJ2-1 were favored in newly diagnosed disease. The study examined only peripheral blood because the primary lesion, thyroid tissue, could not be accessed. Sequencing and analysis were limited to the TCR beta chain.

Notes on this clonotype: Its cognate antigen has yet to be identified. Qualities for individual bases were not recorded, and no much larger clone is one base off.

Reading the label with the study, this specimen's time point is: newly diagnosed GD, antithyroid drugs for less than 3 months. For both TCR sequencing and RNA sequencing, RNA was extracted from PBMCs in TRIzol. Graves' disease was diagnosed according to American Thyroid Association guidelines. Patients were recruited from an endocrinology department in Xi'an, China. From each patient, around 9 milliliters of peripheral blood was collected into an EDTA anticoagulant tube. PBMCs were isolated by Ficoll Paque Plus density gradient separation without further T cell sorting. An Agilent 2100 Bioanalyzer and agarose gel were used to assess RNA quality, and a NanoDrop 2000 was used to measure RNA concentration. Reading from cysteine to phenylalanine, the CDR3 counts 16 amino acids. Only the CDR3 region is kept as DNA, spanning 48 bases read in frame from base 1. Via the germline V gene, CDR1 is MNHNS and CDR2 SASEGT. Trimmed from V: 10 bases; trimmed from J: 5 bases; junction bases lacking a gene match: 12.

Library prep was done by multiplex PCR. Sequencing took place on an Illumina HiSeq 4000. CDR3 regions were amplified by Arm-PCR with iRepertoire HTBI primers to construct TCR beta libraries. PCR products were gel purified before sequencing. The authors processed their data as follows. A total of some 60 TRBV and under 15 TRBJ segments were identified across samples and were used for gene usage analysis of CDR3 amino acid clonotypes. COPE and FqMerger were used to merge filtered high-quality paired reads into contigs. Contigs were aligned with BLAST to IMGT TRBV, TRBD and TRBJ reference genes, and CDR3 was defined per IMGT. Clonotypes above 0.1% frequency were classified as highly expanded clones. Repertoire diversity was measured by Shannon entropy, and V-J evenness by the Gini coefficient. A clonotype was considered public if more than one individual shared it. TCRdb redid the processing of the public reads, applying fastp at Q25 and MiXCR, and retained in-frame beta chains. Records with the same CDR3 protein are collapsed into one entry carrying the most frequent genes and DNA. TCRdb, not the authors, supplied the V and J calls. Present in this sample are around 500,000 distinct CDR3 sequences, approximately 12% of which were seen just once. In total, the top ten clones hold roughly 8.9% of the sample.

A further study also used this sample, focusing on T cells in Graves' hyperthyroidism and ophthalmopathy. The second study also describes: Stable Graves' hyperthyroidism was defined as the absence of progression to ophthalmopathy over 18 months of follow-up. Hyperthyroidism patients were newly diagnosed, had a disease duration of under 2 months, and were aged 18 to 65 years. Any patient with an uncontrolled infection, another autoimmune disease, pregnancy or lactation was excluded. Diagnoses were established on the basis of clinical symptoms, serum thyroxine and TRAb, thyroid ultrasound, and orbital computed tomography. The TCR CDR3 was subjected to a first round of RT-PCR using the HTBI primer set and the Qiagen OneStep RT-PCR kit. Most expanded thyroid clonotypes (frequency above 0.001) were also detected in blood, a finding suggesting that blood repertoires may reflect thyroid immune responses. A model built on a 13 V-J signature distinguished ophthalmopathy from stable hyperthyroidism, reaching about 89% sensitivity and under 84% specificity in cross-validation and 80%/75% in testing. In validation, progression to ophthalmopathy was predicted by the model with 70.59% sensitivity and 72% to 85% specificity, a median of approximately 6.5 months before onset. To identify distinguishing TCR V-J signatures, a discovery cohort of around 100 patients was used, comprising 40 to 45 with Graves' ophthalmopathy and some 60 with stable Graves' hyperthyroidism. Prospective prediction of ophthalmopathy was tested in an independent validation cohort of 18 to 20 hyperthyroidism patients and around 16 patients who later progressed to ophthalmopathy. The approximately 100 discovery patients were divided at random into training and test sets in a 7:3 ratio. In six Graves' hyperthyroidism patients, the study also compared T-cell repertoires from thyroid tissue with T-cell repertoires from blood. After blood sampling, hyperthyroidism patients were treated with methimazole at a starting dose of 30 mg daily, and ophthalmopathy patients were treated with high-dose intravenous methylprednisolone. The libraries were constructed in a second round of multiplex PCR and then size-selected and purified. The libraries were sequenced on an Illumina HiSeq2000 using paired-end 100 bp reads. SOAPnuke was used to process the raw data, removing reads that contained adapters or uncalled bases, had a mean Phred below 15, or lacked an exact match to the constant primer or identifier. COPE v1.2.5 was used to merge high-quality paired reads, and clonotypes were defined as unique nucleotide sequences. Clonotypes were aligned to IMGT TRBV, TRBD and TRBJ reference segments using MiTCR v1.1. Analysis was restricted to V-J combinations with a frequency above 0.0001, which covered 99% to 99.2% of repertoires. A TCS score was defined as the ratio of F50 (clonal expansion) to E x V (chaos), with BLOSUM62-based TCRdist applied between CDR3 peptides within each V-J. Welch's t-statistics and random forest reduced 500 to 550 V-J features to roughly 13, which were used in a naive Bayes classifier (R e1071). Sample size was not statistically predetermined, and blinding of investigators to group allocation was not performed. TCR Vbeta CDR3 sequencing of roughly 140 peripheral blood samples (fewer than 45 ophthalmopathy, about 74 hyperthyroidism and some 17 progressor patients) is reported in the paper.

Sample: peripheral blood mononuclear cells (PBMCs), taken at new diagnosis, from a patient treated with antithyroid drugs. In this chain, TRBV6-1 is recombined with TRBJ2-2; TRBD2 agrees with 11 junctional bases. The receptor comes from a woman in her 30s with Graves disease. Donor details come from another sample of the same person, matched by shared clones. CDR3 loop: CATKSTSGRDTGELFF. The nucleotide sequence is TGTGCCACCAAATCAACTAGCGGGAGAGATACCGGGGAGCTGTTTTTT.